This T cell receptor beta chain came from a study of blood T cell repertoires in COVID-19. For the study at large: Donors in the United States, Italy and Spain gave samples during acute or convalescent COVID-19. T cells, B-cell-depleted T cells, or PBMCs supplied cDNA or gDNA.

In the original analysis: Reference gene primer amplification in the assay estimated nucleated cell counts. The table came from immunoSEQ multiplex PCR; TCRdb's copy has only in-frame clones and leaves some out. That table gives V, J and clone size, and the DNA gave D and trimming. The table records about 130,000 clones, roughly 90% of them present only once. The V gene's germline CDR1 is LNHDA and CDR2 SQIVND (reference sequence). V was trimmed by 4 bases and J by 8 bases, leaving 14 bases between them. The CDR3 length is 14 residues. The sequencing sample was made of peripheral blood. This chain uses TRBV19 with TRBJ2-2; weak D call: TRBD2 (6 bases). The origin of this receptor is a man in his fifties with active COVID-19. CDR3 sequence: CASSNVGRRGELFF. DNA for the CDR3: TGTGCCAGTAGTAACGTGGGGAGGAGGGGGGAGCTGTTTTTT.